This T cell receptor beta chain derives from a study of T and B cells in COVID-19 patients. Points from the study as a whole: In COVID-19 patients, T cell receptor beta variable and joining gene use was reportedly strongly skewed. At recovery TRB diversity and richness exceeded healthy donors, after highly clonal active COVID-19 repertoires. CD4+, regulatory T cell, CD8+ and sorted SARS-CoV-2-responsive or tetramer+ T cells were not yet sequenced.

This clonotype rates as medium-sized. The antigen remains undetermined. TRB rearrangements were amplified by multiplex PCR with BIOMED2 TRB-A/B primers. Using its own MiXCR run on the multiplex PCR reads, TCRdb lists one record per CDR3 protein. Counted here are roughly 13,000 distinct CDR3 sequences, about 25% occurring once; the ten biggest clones make up 4% to 5%. TRB was amplified from approximately 250-480 ng of blood genomic DNA. Per germline, CDR1 SQVTM and CDR2 ANQGSEA. The CDR3 totals 11 residues. Trimming cost V 8 bases and J 7 bases, with 11 bases left between them. The specimen was blood. The clonotype comes from a human donor who had recovered from COVID-19. V is TRBV29-1 and J is TRBJ2-2, with D perhaps being TRBD1 or TRBD2 (5 bases each). Here the CDR3 DNA reads TGCAGCTTCTTGAGGGGCGGGGAGCTGTTTTTT. This translates into CSFLRGGELFF.